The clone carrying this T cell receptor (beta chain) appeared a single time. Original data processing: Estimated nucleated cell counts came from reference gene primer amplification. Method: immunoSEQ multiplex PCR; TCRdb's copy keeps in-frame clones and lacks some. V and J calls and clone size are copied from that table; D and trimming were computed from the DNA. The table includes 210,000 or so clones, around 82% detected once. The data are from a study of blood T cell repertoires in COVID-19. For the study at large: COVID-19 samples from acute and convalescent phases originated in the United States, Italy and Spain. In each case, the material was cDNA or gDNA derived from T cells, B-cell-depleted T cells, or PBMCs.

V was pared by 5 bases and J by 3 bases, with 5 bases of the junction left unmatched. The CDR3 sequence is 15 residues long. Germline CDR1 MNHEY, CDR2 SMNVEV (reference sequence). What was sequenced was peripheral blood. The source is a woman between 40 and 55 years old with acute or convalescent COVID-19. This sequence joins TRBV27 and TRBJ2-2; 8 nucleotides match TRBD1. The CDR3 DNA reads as TGTGCCAGCAGTACCCGGACAGGGTACACCGGGGAGCTGTTTTTT. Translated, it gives CASSTRTGYTGELFF.